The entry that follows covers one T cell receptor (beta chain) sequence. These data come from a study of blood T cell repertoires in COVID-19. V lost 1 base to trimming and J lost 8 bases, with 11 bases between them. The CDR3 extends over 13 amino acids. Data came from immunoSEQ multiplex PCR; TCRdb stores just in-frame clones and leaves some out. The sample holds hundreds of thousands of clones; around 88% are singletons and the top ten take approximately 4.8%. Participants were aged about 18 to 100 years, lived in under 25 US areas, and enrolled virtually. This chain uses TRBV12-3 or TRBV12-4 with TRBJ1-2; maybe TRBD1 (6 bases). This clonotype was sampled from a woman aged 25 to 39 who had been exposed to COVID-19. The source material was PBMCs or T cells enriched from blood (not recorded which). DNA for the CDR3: TGTGCCAGCAGTTTAGAACAGGGCCTCGGCTACACCTTC. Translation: CASSLEQGLGYTF.